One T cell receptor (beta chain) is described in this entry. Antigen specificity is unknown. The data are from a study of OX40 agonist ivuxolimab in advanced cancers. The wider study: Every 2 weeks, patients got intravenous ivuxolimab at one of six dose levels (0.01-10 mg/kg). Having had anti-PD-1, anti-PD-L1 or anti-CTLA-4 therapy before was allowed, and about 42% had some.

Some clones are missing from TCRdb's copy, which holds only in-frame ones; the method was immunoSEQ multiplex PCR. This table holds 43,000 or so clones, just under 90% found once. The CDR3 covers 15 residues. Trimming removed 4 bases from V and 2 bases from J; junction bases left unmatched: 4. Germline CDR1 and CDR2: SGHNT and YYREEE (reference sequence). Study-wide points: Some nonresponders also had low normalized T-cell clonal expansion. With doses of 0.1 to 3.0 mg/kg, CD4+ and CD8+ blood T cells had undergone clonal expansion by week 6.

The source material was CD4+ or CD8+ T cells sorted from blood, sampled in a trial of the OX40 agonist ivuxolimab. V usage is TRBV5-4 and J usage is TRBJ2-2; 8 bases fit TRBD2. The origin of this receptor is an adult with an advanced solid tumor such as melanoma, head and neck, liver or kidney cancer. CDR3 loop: CASSVGLANTGELFF. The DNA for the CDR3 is TGTGCCAGCAGCGTTGGACTAGCTAACACCGGGGAGCTGTTTTTT.